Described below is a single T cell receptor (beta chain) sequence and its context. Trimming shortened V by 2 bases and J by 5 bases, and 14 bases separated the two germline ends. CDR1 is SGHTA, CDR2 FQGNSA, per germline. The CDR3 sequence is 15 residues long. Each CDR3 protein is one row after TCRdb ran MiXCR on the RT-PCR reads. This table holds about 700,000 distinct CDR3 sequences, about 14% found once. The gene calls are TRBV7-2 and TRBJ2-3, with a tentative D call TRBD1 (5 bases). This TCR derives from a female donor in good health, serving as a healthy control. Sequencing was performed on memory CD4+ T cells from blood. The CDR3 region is CASSLYGQTGDTQYF. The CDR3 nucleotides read TGTGCCAGCAGCTTATACGGACAAACCGGAGATACGCAGTATTTT.